This T cell receptor beta chain was retrieved from a study of cytomegalovirus exposure and HLA in healthy donors. The CDR3 has 14 residues. Germline assignment: CDR1 SNHLY and CDR2 FYNNEI. 13 Jbeta primers and 60 Vbeta primers were used for the PCR. TCRdb keeps only in-frame clones here, not all; method: immunoSEQ multiplex PCR. Among about 120,000 clones listed, under 80% were seen once. Sequencing was done on a sample of PBMCs. The chain carries TRBV2 and TRBJ2-5, with 9 positions matching TRBD2. The tail of the sequence fits TRBJ2-7 better, so the J call may be wrong. The receptor comes from a man aged 60-69 years in good health and CMV-seropositive. The CDR3 coding sequence is TGTGCCAGCACGCGGGAGGGCCTGGGGCACGAGCAGTACTTC. It is translated as CASTREGLGHEQYF.